The 26 T cell receptor beta chains presented below share a single source sample, sequenced in a study of T cell responses to AZD1222 COVID-19 vaccine. TCRdb's table, derived via immunoSEQ multiplex PCR, lists solely in-frame clones and lacks some. The table has 80,000 to 130,000 clones, about 89% seen once. Sample: peripheral blood, taken on day 0 of AZD1222 vaccination. The receptors were gathered from an adult in good health.

The V and J genes are TRBV24-1 and TRBJ1-2, with D uncertain. V shed 3 bases and J shed 3 bases, with 10 bases lying between them. The CDR3 has 14 amino acids. CDR1 and CDR2 (germline): KGHDR, SFDVKD. This chain's CDR3 is CATSDPALHYGYTF. DNA for the CDR3: TGTGCCACCAGTGATCCTGCGCTCCACTATGGCTACACCTTC.

This clone was detected only a few times. This chain uses TRBV5-6 with TRBJ1-4, with TRBD1 matching over 7 bases. V was pared by 4 bases and J by 7 bases, with 10 bases of the junction left unmatched. There are 15 residues in the CDR3. Germline values: CDR1 SGHDT, CDR2 YYEEEE. In DNA form, the CDR3 reads TGTGCCAGCAGCCGACAAGCAGGGGGTGGTGAAAAACTGTTTTTT. It is translated as CASSRQAGGGEKLFF.

The chain has TRBV29-1 and TRBJ2-2; D remains unclear. CDR1 SQVTM and CDR2 ANQGSEA come from the germline V gene. V was trimmed by 4 bases and J by 1 base, leaving 7 bases between them. The CDR3 runs to 13 residues. The DNA for the CDR3 is TGCAGCGTTGTCGACCTGAACACCGGGGAGCTGTTTTTT. Its protein product is CSVVDLNTGELFF.

V usage is TRBV5-1 and J usage is TRBJ2-5; 8 bases map to TRBD1. CDR3 length: 14 amino acids. V trimming: 0 bases; J trimming: 3 bases; junction bases outside the gene matches: 1. The germline V gene encodes CDR1 SGHRS and CDR2 YFSETQ. DNA for the CDR3: TGCGCCAGCAGCTTGGGGACAGGGAAAGAGACCCAGTACTTC. Residues: CASSLGTGKETQYF. Full variable domain (outside the CDR3, taken from reference TRBV5-1 and TRBJ2-5): KAGVTQTPRYLIKTRGQQVTLSCSPISGHRSVSWYQQTPGQGLQFLFEYFSETQRNKGNFPGRFSGRQFSNSRSEMNVSTLELGDSALYLCASSLGTGKETQYFGPGTRLLVL.

The J gene is TRBJ1-1, the V gene TRBV29-1; D gene unclear. The CDR3 is 14 residues long. Germline V lookup: CDR1 SQVTM, CDR2 ANQGSEA. Deletions cut 7 bases from V and 3 bases from J, with 18 bases between. Written as DNA, the CDR3 is TGCAGCGCAACCGGAGTGTCAGGCTACACTGAAGCTTTCTTT. This encodes CSATGVSGYTEAFF.

The CDR3 bases are TGTGCCAGCTCACCAGAAGCTAACTATGGCTACACCTTC. Its translation is CASSPEANYGYTF. This chain uses TRBV18 with TRBJ1-2, with D unclear. Germline values: CDR1 KGHSH, CDR2 LQKENI. Trimming cost V 2 bases and J 0 bases, with 4 bases left between them. The CDR3 loop spans 13 amino acids.

This chain uses TRBV5-1 with TRBJ1-4; maybe TRBD1 (6 bases). The germline V and J ends were trimmed by 4 bases and 5 bases, with 12 bases remaining between them. This CDR3 contains 14 residues. Per the germline V gene, CDR1 is SGHRS and CDR2 is YFSETQ. The CDR3 nucleotides read TGCGCCAGCAGCCGAGACAGGAGCAATGAAAAACTGTTTTTT. As protein: CASSRDRSNEKLFF.

This clone has a single count. The rearrangement links TRBV29-1 to TRBJ2-3, with D maybe TRBD2 (6 bases). The germline V gene has CDR1 SQVTM and CDR2 ANQGSEA. The V and J ends lost 5 bases and 0 bases respectively, with 9 bases between them. The CDR3 contains 13 residues. DNA of the CDR3: TGCAGCGTTCCTCGGGGGAGCACAGATACGCAGTATTTT. Encoded protein: CSVPRGSTDTQYF.

The chain links TRBV10-2 to TRBJ1-4; D call uncertain. CDR1 and CDR2 from the germline V gene are WSHSY and SAAADI. V was shortened by 3 bases and J by 3 bases, with 11 bases between the two germline ends. The CDR3 runs 15 residues. CDR3 protein: CASSDVGRPNEKLFF. The CDR3 coding sequence is TGCGCCAGCAGTGACGTGGGGAGGCCTAATGAAAAACTGTTTTTT.

The chain joins TRBV2 to TRBJ2-3; the match to TRBD2 covers 12 bases. Germline V gene data show CDR1 as SNHLY and CDR2 as FYNNEI. The CDR3 is 15 residues long. V lost 4 bases, J lost 5 bases, and 4 bases stayed unmatched. For the CDR3, the DNA is TGTGCCAGCAGTGCTCTAGCGGGAGGGCTAGATACGCAGTATTTT. Protein: CASSALAGGLDTQYF.

This rearrangement joins TRBV6-5 to TRBJ2-3, with 8 bases that match TRBD1. Germline CDR1 and CDR2: MNHEY and SVGAGI. This CDR3 is 12 amino acids long. Trimming at V came to 6 bases and at J to 8 bases, leaving 4 bases not matched to a gene. CDR3 amino acids: CASRDRVGTQYF. The CDR3 DNA sequence: TGTGCCAGCAGGGACAGGGTGGGTACGCAGTATTTT.

CDR3: CASSSVDPREQYF. CDR3 sequence (DNA): TGTGCCAGCAGTTCAGTCGATCCGCGCGAGCAGTACTTC. The chain recombines TRBV27 with TRBJ2-7; no definite D call. V was cut by 4 bases and J by 6 bases, with 13 bases left in between. Germline assignment: CDR1 MNHEY and CDR2 SMNVEV (reference sequence). The CDR3 has 13 amino acids.

V and J are TRBV10-3 and TRBJ2-7, with TRBD2 matching over 11 bases. Germline values: CDR1 ENHRY, CDR2 SYGVKD. This CDR3 contains 16 residues. V trimming: 4 bases; J trimming: 1 base; junction bases outside the gene matches: 6. The CDR3 here is CAISAVGLAESYEQYF. The CDR3 DNA is TGTGCCATCAGTGCGGTGGGACTAGCGGAATCCTACGAGCAGTACTTC.

The V and J genes are TRBV19 and TRBJ2-1, with 10 bases lining up with TRBD2. Losses at the gene ends were 3 bases for V and 4 bases for J; bases not matched to a gene: 3. The length of the CDR3 is 15 residues. Germline lookup yields CDR1 LNHDA and CDR2 SQIVND (reference sequence). Here the CDR3 reads CASSMLAGVYNEQFF. CDR3 nucleotides: TGTGCCAGTAGTATGCTAGCGGGGGTATACAATGAGCAGTTCTTC.

The chain joins TRBV19 to TRBJ1-2, with D perhaps matching TRBD1 (5 bases). The CDR3 spans 14 residues. V was clipped by 4 bases and J by 4 bases, with 13 bases between them. Germline CDR1 and CDR2: LNHDA and SQIVND (reference sequence). The CDR3 coding sequence is TGTGCCAGTAGTAACTCAGGGAGGGGCTATGGCTACACCTTC. It encodes CASSNSGRGYGYTF. Together with reference TRBV19 and TRBJ1-2, the CDR3 gives the full variable domain: DGGITQSPKYLFRKEGQNVTLSCEQNLNHDAMYWYRQDPGQGLRLIYYSQIVNDFQKGDIAEGYSVSREKKESFPLTVTSAQKNPTAFYLCASSNSGRGYGYTFGSGTRLTVV.

In DNA form, the CDR3 reads TGTGCCAGCTCACCACCTTGGTATAGCGGGGAGAGCACAGATACGCAGTATTTT. This sequence encodes CASSPPWYSGESTDTQYF. The chain carries TRBV18 and TRBJ2-3; 8 bases are shared with TRBD2. CDR1 and CDR2 (germline): KGHSH, LQKENI. V was pared by 0 bases and J by 0 bases, with 8 bases of the junction left unmatched. The CDR3 runs to 18 residues.

The rearrangement links TRBV3-1 (or the pseudogene TRBV3-2) to TRBJ2-1; 11 positions agree with TRBD2. Germline V CDR1 and CDR2: LGHDT, YNNKEL (reference sequence). The J segment lost 6 bases and the V segment lost 5 bases, leaving 9 bases of the junction unmatched. The CDR3 extends over 16 amino acids. This CDR3 reads CASSTTLAGGPNEQFF. CDR3 coding DNA: TGTGCCAGCAGCACGACATTAGCGGGGGGGCCCAATGAGCAGTTCTTC.

The CDR3 protein is CASSPGQGSGNTIYF. In DNA form, the CDR3 reads TGTGCCAGCTCACCGGGACAGGGTTCTGGAAACACCATATATTTT. The V call is TRBV18, the J call TRBJ1-3; 9 nucleotides align to TRBD1. The germline CDR1 and CDR2 sequences are KGHSH and LQKENI. V dropped 3 bases and J dropped 1; count of bases not matched to a gene: 1. The CDR3 totals 15 residues.

The gene calls are TRBV6-1 and TRBJ1-3; the D gene is possibly TRBD1 (5 bases). Per the germline V gene, CDR1 is MNHNS and CDR2 is SASEGT. The CDR3 spans 14 residues. The V and J ends lost 2 bases and 4 bases respectively, with 9 bases between them. The CDR3 DNA is TGTGCCAGCAGTGAACAGGGAAAAGGAAACACCATATATTTT. Its protein is CASSEQGKGNTIYF.

This rearrangement joins TRBV11-3 to TRBJ1-3; D unresolved. The CDR3 extends over 19 amino acids. Trimming took 0 bases from V and 4 from J, leaving 22 bases between them. Germline CDR1 SGHNT, CDR2 YENEEA. Here the CDR3 reads CASSLDLKRRPSTGNTIYF. The CDR3 DNA reads TGTGCCAGCAGCTTAGATCTAAAACGGCGACCCTCAACGGGAAACACCATATATTTT.

The chain joins TRBV12-3 or TRBV12-4 to TRBJ1-6; D not resolved. The CDR3 has 12 residues. V lost 7 bases, J lost 9 bases, and 10 bases lay in between. CDR3 DNA sequence: TGTGCCAGCAAGCCCGGGAGTTCACCCCTCCACTTT. Protein product: CASKPGSSPLHF.

V and J are TRBV5-1 and TRBJ1-4; possibly TRBD1 for D (6 bases). Germline-derived CDR1 and CDR2 are SGHRS and YFSETQ. Trimming pared 4 bases from V and 6 bases from J, leaving 10 bases between. There are 13 residues in the CDR3. The CDR3 is CASSDGGDEKLFF. The DNA for the CDR3 is TGCGCCAGCAGCGACGGGGGCGATGAAAAACTGTTTTTT.

The chain recombines TRBV9 with TRBJ1-1; 9 bases fit TRBD1. V gave up 3 bases and J gave up 3 bases; unmatched junction bases: 9. Looked up from germline, CDR1 is SGDLS and CDR2 is YYNGEE. The CDR3 is 16 residues long. CDR3 bases: TGTGCCAGCAGCGGCCGGACAGGGGCGCCAGACACTGAAGCTTTCTTT. Encoded protein: CASSGRTGAPDTEAFF. The full variable domain, completed using reference TRBV9 and TRBJ1-1, is DSGVTQTPKHLITATGQRVTLRCSPRSGDLSVYWYQQSLDQGLQFLIQYYNGEERAKGNILERFSAQQFPDLHSELNLSSLELGDSALYFCASSGRTGAPDTEAFFGQGTRLTVV.

The chain employs TRBV7-6 and TRBJ1-2; unclear D gene. Germline assignment: CDR1 SGHVS and CDR2 FNYEAQ. There are 12 residues in the CDR3. The V gene lost 4 bases and the J gene lost 4 bases, with 7 bases spanning the gap. DNA for the CDR3: TGTGCCAGCAGCTCCCCTCCCTATGGCTACACCTTC. This codes for CASSSPPYGYTF.

The chain combines TRBV9 with TRBJ2-1; D remains unclear. There are 15 residues in the CDR3. Trimming cost V 4 bases and J 2 bases, with 13 bases left between them. Germline V gene lookup returns CDR1 SGDLS and CDR2 YYNGEE. The CDR3 DNA sequence: TGTGCCAGCAGCTTGGGCACAGTAACCTACAATGAGCAGTTCTTC. Translation gives CASSLGTVTYNEQFF.

This clone has only a few counts. The V gene is TRBV6-5, the J gene TRBJ2-7; 14 nucleotides match TRBD2. Germline V lookup: CDR1 MNHEY, CDR2 SVGAGI. J gave up 4 bases and V 6 bases, and 2 bases lay outside the gene matches. CDR3 length: 14 amino acids. CDR3 in amino acids: CASSRLAGGYEQYF. CDR3 sequence (DNA): TGTGCCAGCAGCAGACTAGCGGGAGGGTACGAGCAGTACTTC.